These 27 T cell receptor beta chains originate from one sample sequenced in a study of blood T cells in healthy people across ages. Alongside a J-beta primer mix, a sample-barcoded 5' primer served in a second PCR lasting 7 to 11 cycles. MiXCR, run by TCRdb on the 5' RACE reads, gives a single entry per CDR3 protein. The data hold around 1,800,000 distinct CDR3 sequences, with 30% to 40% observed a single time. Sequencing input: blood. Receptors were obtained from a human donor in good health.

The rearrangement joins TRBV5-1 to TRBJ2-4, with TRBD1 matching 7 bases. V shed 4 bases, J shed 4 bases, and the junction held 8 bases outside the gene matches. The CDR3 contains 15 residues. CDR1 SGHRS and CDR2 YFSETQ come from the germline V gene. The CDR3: CASSPLRDSKNIQYF. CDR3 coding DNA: TGCGCCAGCAGCCCTCTCCGGGACAGTAAAAACATTCAGTACTTC.

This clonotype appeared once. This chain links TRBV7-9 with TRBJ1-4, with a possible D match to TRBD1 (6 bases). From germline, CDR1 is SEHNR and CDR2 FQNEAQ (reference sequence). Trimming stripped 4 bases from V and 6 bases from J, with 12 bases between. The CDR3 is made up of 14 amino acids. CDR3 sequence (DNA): TGTGCCAGCAGCTGGACAAGGGGGGATGAAAAACTGTTTTTT. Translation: CASSWTRGDEKLFF.

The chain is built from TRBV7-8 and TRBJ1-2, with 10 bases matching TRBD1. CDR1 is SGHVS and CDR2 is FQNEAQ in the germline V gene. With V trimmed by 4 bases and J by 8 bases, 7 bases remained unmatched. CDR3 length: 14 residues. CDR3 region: CASSSGQGDRGYTF. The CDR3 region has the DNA TGTGCCAGCAGCTCAGGACAGGGGGATCGGGGCTACACCTTC.

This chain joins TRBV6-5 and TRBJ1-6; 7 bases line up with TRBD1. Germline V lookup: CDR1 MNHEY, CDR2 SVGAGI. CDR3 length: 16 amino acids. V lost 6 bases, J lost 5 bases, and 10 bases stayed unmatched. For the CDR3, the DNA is TGTGCCAGCAGGGCCCCACAGGGGCAGAATAATTCACCCCTCCACTTT. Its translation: CASRAPQGQNNSPLHF.

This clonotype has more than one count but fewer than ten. CDR3 nucleotide sequence: TGTGCCACCAGCAGAGATCTTCCGGGACTGACCTACACAGATACGCAGTATTTT. This translates into CATSRDLPGLTYTDTQYF. This chain connects TRBV15 to TRBJ2-3; D might be TRBD2 (6 bases). Trimming left V 0 bases short and J 2 bases short, with 18 bases between. The CDR3 is 18 amino acids. Germline-derived CDR1 and CDR2 are LNHNV and YYDKDF (reference sequence).

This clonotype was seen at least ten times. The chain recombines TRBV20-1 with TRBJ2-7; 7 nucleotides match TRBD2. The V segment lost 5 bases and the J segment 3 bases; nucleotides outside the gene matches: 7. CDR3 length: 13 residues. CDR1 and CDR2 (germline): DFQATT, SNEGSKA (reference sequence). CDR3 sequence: CSALAGENYEQYF. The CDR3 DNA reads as TGCAGTGCTCTGGCGGGGGAGAACTACGAGCAGTACTTC.

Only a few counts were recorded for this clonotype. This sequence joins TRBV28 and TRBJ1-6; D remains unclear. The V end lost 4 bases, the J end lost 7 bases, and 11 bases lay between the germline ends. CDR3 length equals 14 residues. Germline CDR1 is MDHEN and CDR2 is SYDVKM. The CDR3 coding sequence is TGTGCCAGCAGTTCCCCGCAAGGGAATTCACCCCTCCACTTT. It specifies CASSSPQGNSPLHF. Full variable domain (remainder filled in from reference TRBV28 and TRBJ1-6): DVKVTQSSRYLVKRTGEKVFLECVQDMDHENMFWYRQDPGLGLRLIYFSYDVKMKEKGDIPEGYSVSREKKERFSLILESASTNQTSMYLCASSSPQGNSPLHFGNGTRLTVT.

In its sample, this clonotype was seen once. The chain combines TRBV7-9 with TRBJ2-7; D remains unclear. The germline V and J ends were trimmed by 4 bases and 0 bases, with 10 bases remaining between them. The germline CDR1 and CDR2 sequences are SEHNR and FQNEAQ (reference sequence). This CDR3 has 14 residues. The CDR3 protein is CASSSAVSSYEQYF. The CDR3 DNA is TGTGCCAGCAGCTCAGCAGTGAGCTCCTACGAGCAGTACTTC. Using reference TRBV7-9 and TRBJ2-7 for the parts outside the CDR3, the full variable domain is DTGVSQNPRHKITKRGQNVTFRCDPISEHNRLYWYRQTLGQGPEFLTYFQNEAQLEKSRLLSDRFSAERPKGSFSTLEIQRTEQGDSAMYLCASSSAVSSYEQYFGPGTRLTVT.

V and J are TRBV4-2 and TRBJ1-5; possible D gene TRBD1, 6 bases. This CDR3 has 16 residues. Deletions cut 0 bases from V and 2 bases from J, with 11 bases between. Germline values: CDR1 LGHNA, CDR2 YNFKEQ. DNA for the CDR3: TGTGCCAGCAGCCAAGAGGGGGGGGCCGGCAATCAGCCCCAGCATTTT. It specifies CASSQEGGAGNQPQHF.

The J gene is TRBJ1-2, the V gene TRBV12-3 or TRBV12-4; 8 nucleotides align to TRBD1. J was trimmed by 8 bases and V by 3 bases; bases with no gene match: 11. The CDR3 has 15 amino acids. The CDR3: CASSFSGQGNSGYTF. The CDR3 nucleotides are TGTGCCAGCAGTTTTAGTGGACAGGGTAATTCGGGCTACACCTTC.

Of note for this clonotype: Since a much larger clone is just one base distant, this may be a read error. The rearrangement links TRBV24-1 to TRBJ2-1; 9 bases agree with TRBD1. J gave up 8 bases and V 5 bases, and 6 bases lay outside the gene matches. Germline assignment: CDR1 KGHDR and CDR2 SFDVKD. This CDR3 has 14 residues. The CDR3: CATSAGTGCDEQFF. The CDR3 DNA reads TGTGCCACCAGTGCCGGGACAGGGTGCGATGAGCAGTTCTTC.

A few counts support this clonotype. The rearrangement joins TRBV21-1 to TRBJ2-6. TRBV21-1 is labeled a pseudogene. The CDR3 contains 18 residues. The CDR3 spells CASSKESTVVSGANVLTF. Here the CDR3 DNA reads TGTGCCAGCAGCAAAGAATCAACGGTCGTCTCTGGGGCCAACGTCCTGACTTTC.

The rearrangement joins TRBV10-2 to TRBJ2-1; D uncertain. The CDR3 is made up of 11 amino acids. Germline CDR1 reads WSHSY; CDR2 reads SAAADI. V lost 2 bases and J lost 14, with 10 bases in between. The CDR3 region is CASSEGPLEFF. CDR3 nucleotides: TGCGCCAGCAGTGAGGGCCCCCTGGAGTTCTTC.

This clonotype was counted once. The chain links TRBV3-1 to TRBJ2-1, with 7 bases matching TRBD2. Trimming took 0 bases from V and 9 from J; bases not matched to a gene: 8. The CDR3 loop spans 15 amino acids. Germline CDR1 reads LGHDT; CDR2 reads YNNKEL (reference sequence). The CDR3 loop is CASSQDLGGEGEQFF. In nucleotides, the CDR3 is TGTGCCAGCAGCCAAGATCTGGGGGGGGAGGGTGAGCAGTTCTTC.

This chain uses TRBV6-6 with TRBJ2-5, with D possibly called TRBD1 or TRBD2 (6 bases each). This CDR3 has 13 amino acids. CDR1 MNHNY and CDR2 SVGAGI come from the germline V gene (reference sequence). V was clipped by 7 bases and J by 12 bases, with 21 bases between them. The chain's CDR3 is CASNPDITGRKYF. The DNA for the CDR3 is TGTGCCAGCAATCCGGATATAACAGGGAGGAAGTACTTC.

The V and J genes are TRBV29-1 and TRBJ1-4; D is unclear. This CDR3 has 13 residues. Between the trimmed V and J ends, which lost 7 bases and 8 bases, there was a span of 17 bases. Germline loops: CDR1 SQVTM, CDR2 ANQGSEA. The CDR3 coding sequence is TGCAGCGGCGCTCCGGGAACGGGGGAAAAACTGTTTTTT. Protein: CSGAPGTGEKLFF.

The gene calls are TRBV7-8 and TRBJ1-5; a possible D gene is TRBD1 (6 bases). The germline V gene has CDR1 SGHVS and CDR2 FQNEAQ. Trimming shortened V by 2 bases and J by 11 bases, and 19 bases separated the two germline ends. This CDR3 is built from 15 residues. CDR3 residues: CASSLLRTVAWAQHF. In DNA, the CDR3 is TGTGCCAGCAGCTTATTAAGGACAGTAGCGTGGGCCCAGCATTTT.

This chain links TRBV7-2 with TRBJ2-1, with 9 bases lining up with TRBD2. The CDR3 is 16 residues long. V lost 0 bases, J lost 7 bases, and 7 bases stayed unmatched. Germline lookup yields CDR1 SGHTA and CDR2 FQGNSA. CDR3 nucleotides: TGTGCCAGCAGCTTAGCCTTAGCGGGAGAAAGGAATGAGCAGTTCTTC. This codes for CASSLALAGERNEQFF.

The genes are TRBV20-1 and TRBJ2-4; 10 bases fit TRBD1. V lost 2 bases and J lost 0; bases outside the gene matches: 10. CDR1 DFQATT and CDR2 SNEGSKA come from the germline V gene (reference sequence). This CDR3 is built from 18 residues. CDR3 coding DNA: TGCAGTGCTAGACCCGGGACAGGGGTCCCGCTAGCCAAAAACATTCAGTACTTC. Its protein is CSARPGTGVPLAKNIQYF.

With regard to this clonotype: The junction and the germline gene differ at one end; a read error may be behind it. CDR3 region: CAGSVQGSPYGYTF. The CDR3 nucleotides are TGCGCCGGCAGCGTCCAGGGGTCACCCTATGGCTACACCTTC. The V call is TRBV5-1, the J call TRBJ1-2; a possible D gene is TRBD1 (6 bases). The CDR3 spans 14 residues. Per germline, CDR1 SGHRS and CDR2 YFSETQ.

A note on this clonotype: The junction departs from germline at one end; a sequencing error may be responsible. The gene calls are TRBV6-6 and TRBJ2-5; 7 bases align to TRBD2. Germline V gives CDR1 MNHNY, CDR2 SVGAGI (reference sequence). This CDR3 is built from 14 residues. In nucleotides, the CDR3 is TGTGCCAGCAGTTACTCGGGACTATCAGAGACCCTGTACTTC. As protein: CASSYSGLSETLYF.

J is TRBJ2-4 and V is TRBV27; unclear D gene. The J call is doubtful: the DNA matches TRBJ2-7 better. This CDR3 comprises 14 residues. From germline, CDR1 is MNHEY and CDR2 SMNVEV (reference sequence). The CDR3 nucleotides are TGTGCCAGCAGTTTATCGAAAGTGTCCTACGAGCAGTACTTC. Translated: CASSLSKVSYEQYF.

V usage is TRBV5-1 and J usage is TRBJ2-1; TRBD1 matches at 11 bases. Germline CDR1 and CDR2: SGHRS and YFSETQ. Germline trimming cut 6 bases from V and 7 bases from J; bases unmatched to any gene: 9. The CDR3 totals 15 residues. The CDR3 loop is CASTTGTGGRNEQFF. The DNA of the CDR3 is TGCGCCAGCACAACCGGGACAGGGGGAAGGAATGAGCAGTTCTTC.

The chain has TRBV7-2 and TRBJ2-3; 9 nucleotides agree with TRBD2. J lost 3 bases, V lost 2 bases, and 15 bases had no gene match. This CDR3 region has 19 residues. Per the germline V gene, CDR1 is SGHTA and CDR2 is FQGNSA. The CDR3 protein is CASSLRRGGAVWFTDTQYF. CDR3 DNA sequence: TGTGCCAGCAGCTTAAGGCGCGGGGGGGCCGTTTGGTTTACAGATACGCAGTATTTT.

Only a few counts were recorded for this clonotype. The CDR3 here is CASSPDTNYEQYF. The CDR3 nucleotides are TGTGCCAGCAGCCCCGACACGAACTACGAGCAGTACTTC. The chain uses TRBV11-2 and TRBJ2-7; D is unresolved. This CDR3 spans 13 amino acids. CDR1 is SGHAT and CDR2 is FQNNGV in the germline V gene. V lost 5 bases and J lost 3, with 11 bases in between.

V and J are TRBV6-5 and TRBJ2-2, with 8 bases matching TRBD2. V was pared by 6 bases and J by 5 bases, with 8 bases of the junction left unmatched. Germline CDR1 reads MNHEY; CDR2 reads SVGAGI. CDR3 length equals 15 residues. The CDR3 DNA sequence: TGTGCCAGCAGCGGGACTAGTTTTGTAACCGGGGAGCTGTTTTTT. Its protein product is CASSGTSFVTGELFF.

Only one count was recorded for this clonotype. The CDR3 region is CAISDMGTLNQPQHF. The DNA for the CDR3 is TGTGCCATCAGTGATATGGGTACTCTCAATCAGCCCCAGCATTTT. The chain carries TRBV10-3 and TRBJ1-5; D unclear. The CDR3 consists of 15 residues. Trimming cost V 3 bases and J 3 bases, with 12 bases left between them. Germline V gene data show CDR1 as ENHRY and CDR2 as SYGVKD.